The 9 T cell receptor beta chains below were found in one sample sequenced in a study of early T cells in non-severe SARS-CoV-2 infection. Via MiXCR, TCRdb re-called the 5' RACE reads, giving one row per CDR3 protein. The table shows some 30,000 distinct CDR3 sequences, with over 4.5% occurring only once. Sequenced material: whole blood. The source is an adult who was a healthcare worker with PCR-confirmed SARS-CoV-2 infection or an uninfected control (not recorded which).

This clonotype was detected ten times or more. This chain links TRBV20-1 with TRBJ2-7; D is undetermined. CDR3 length equals 16 residues. V gave up 0 bases and J gave up 2 bases, with 17 bases separating them. Germline CDR1 DFQATT, CDR2 SNEGSKA (reference sequence). This chain's CDR3 is CSARDEAAGLTYEQYF. The CDR3 DNA is TGCAGTGCTAGAGATGAGGCGGCAGGCCTGACCTACGAGCAGTACTTC.

This clonotype has at least ten counts. The chain employs TRBV24-1 and TRBJ2-5; no clear D. This CDR3 has 15 amino acids. The germline V gene has CDR1 KGHDR and CDR2 SFDVKD. The V and J ends lost 4 bases and 0 bases respectively, with 11 bases between them. The CDR3 nucleotides are TGTGCCACCAGTGACCGCGGACGGAACCAAGAGACCCAGTACTTC. Protein: CATSDRGRNQETQYF.

The table lists this clonotype with many counts. The chain uses TRBV7-9 and TRBJ2-7; D remains ambiguous. The CDR3 is 14 residues long. CDR1 is SEHNR, CDR2 FQNEAQ, per germline (reference sequence). The V end was cut by 3 bases, the J end by 0 bases, with 9 bases between. In DNA form, the CDR3 reads TGTGCCAGCAGCTTGATGGGTACCTCCTACGAGCAGTACTTC. Protein product: CASSLMGTSYEQYF. The full variable domain, its missing parts supplied by reference TRBV7-9 and TRBJ2-7, is DTGVSQNPRHKITKRGQNVTFRCDPISEHNRLYWYRQTLGQGPEFLTYFQNEAQLEKSRLLSDRFSAERPKGSFSTLEIQRTEQGDSAMYLCASSLMGTSYEQYFGPGTRLTVT.

Many counts were recorded for this clonotype. The gene calls are TRBV29-1 and TRBJ2-7; D may match TRBD1 or TRBD2 (6 bases each). V was shortened by 6 bases and J by 5 bases, with 11 bases between the two germline ends. The CDR3 length is 11 residues. From germline, CDR1 is SQVTM and CDR2 ANQGSEA. The CDR3: CSVPGGHEQYF. CDR3 DNA: TGCAGCGTACCCGGGGGCCACGAGCAGTACTTC.

Note on this clonotype: A read error is possible here, since a much larger clone lies one base away. The chain employs TRBV4-3 and TRBJ2-4; a possible D gene is TRBD1 (6 bases). The CDR3 loop spans 18 amino acids. Trimming pared 3 bases from V and 1 base from J, leaving 19 bases between. CDR1 LGHNA and CDR2 YSLEER come from the germline V gene. The CDR3 spells CASSQEITGTLAKNIQYF. CDR3 in DNA: TGCGCCAGCAGCCAGGAGATTACAGGGACATTGGCCAAAAACATTCAGTACTTC.

This clonotype appeared many times. V usage is TRBV7-3 and J usage is TRBJ2-3; TRBD1 agrees at 7 bases. Trimming at V came to 5 bases and at J to 8 bases, leaving 13 bases not matched to a gene. This CDR3 is built from 15 residues. CDR1 and CDR2 from the germline V gene are SGHTA and FQGTGA. In DNA, the CDR3 is TGTGCCAGCAGCCGAAATCACAGGGGCGCCCGTACGCAGTATTTT. Its protein product is CASSRNHRGARTQYF.

This clonotype was counted ten times or more. This rearrangement joins TRBV29-1 to TRBJ1-1, with 9 bases matching TRBD1. Looked up from germline, CDR1 is SQVTM and CDR2 is ANQGSEA. Losses at the gene ends were 8 bases for V and 11 bases for J; bases not matched to a gene: 9. The CDR3 has 11 amino acids. CDR3 residues: CSTAGQGLAFF. CDR3 bases: TGCAGCACCGCGGGACAGGGTTTGGCTTTCTTT.

This clonotype occurred many times. The rearrangement links TRBV3-1 to TRBJ1-2; D may be TRBD1 (6 bases). Germline assignment: CDR1 LGHDT and CDR2 YNNKEL (reference sequence). The CDR3 is made up of 13 amino acids. The V end lost 6 bases, the J end lost 3 bases, and 11 bases lay between the germline ends. The CDR3 DNA reads TGTGCCAGCAGGCTGACAGGTTACTATGGCTACACCTTC. Protein: CASRLTGYYGYTF.

This clonotype was recorded at least ten times. V usage is TRBV6-5 and J usage is TRBJ2-3; the D gene is possibly TRBD2 (6 bases). There are 14 residues in the CDR3. V was pared by 2 bases and J by 3 bases, with 9 bases between. CDR1 and CDR2 (germline): MNHEY, SVGAGI. CDR3: CASSYDAGTDTQYF. In DNA form, the CDR3 reads TGTGCCAGCAGTTACGACGCGGGAACAGATACGCAGTATTTT.